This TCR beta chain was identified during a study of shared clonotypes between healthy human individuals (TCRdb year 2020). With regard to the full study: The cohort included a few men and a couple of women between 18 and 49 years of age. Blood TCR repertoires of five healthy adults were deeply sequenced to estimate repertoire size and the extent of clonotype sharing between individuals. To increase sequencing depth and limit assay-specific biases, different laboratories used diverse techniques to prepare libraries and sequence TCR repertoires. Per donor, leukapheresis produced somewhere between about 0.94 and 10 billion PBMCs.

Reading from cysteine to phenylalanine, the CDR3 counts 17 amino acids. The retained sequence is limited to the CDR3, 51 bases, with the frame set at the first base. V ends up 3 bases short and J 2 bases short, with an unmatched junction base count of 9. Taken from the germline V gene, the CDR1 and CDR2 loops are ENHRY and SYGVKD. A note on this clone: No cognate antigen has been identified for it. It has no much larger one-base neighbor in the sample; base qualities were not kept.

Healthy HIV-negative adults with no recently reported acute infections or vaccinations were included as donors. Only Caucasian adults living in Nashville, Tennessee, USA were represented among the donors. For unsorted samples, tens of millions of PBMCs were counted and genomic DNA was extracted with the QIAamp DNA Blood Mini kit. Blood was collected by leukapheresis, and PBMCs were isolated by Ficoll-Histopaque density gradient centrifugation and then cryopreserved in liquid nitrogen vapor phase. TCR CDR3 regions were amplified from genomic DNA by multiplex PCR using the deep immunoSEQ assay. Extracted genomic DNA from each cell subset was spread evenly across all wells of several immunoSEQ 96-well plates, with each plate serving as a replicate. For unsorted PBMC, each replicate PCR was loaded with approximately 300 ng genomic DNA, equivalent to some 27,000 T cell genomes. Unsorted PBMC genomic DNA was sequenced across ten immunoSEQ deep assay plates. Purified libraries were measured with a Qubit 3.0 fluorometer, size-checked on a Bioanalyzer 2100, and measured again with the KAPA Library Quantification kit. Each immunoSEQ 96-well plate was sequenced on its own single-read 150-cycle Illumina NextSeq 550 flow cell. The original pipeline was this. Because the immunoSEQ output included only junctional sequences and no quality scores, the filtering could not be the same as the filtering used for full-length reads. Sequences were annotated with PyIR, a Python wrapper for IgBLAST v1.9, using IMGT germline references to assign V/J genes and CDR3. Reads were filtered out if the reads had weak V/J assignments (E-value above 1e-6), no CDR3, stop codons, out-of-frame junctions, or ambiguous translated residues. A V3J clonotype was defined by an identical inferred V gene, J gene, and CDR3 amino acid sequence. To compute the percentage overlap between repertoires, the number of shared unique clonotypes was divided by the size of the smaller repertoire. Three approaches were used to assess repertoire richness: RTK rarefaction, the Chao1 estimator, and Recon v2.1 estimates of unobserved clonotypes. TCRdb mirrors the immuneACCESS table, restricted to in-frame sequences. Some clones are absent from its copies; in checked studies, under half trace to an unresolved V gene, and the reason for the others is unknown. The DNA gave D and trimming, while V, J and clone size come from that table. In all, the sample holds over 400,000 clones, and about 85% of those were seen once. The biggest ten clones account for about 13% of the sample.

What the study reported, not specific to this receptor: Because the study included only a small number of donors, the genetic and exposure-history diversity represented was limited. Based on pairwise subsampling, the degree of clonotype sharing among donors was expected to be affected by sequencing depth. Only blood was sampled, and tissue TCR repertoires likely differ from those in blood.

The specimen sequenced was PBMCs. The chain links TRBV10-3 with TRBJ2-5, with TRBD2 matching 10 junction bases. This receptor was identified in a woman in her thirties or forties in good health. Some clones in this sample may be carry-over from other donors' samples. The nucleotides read TGTGCCATCAGTGACCCCCGGGCTAGCGGGGGTCAAGAGACCCAGTACTTC. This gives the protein CAISDPRASGGQETQYF.